These T cell receptor beta chains were read from a single sample in a study of T cell responses to AZD1222 COVID-19 vaccine. This table comes from immunoSEQ multiplex PCR, and its TCRdb copy is limited to in-frame clones, with some not included. The sample lists 40,000 to 50,000 clones, about nine tenths occurring once. The sequenced sample was peripheral blood, obtained 28 days after the second AZD1222 dose. These receptors came from an adult who received the AZD1222 COVID-19 vaccine. CDR3s include the opening cysteine and the closing phenylalanine or tryptophan. Each record gives: clone size, D gene, CDR3 length, J gene, V gene, CDR3 protein, CDR3 DNA. The D gene is left open where the match is weak. Part of the rows lack a size; the others show once, few, many or a class for expanded clones.

- | - | 14 | TRBJ2-7 | TRBV9 | CASSVRGREGEQYF | TGTGCCAGCAGCGTGCGAGGGAGAGAAGGGGAGCAGTACTTC
- | TRBD1 | 14 | TRBJ2-3 | TRBV5-1 | CASRMGTGTDTQYF | TGCGCCAGCAGAATGGGGACAGGGACAGATACGCAGTATTTT
- | - | 12 | TRBJ2-7 | TRBV3-1/TRBV3-2 | CASSQGAFEQYF | TGTGCCAGCAGCCAAGGGGCGTTCGAGCAGTACTTC
- | TRBD2 | 19 | TRBJ2-2 | TRBV3-1/TRBV3-2 | CASSPPGLAGAGYTGELFF | TGTGCCAGCAGCCCCCCTGGACTAGCGGGAGCCGGGTACACCGGGGAGCTGTTTTTT
- | - | 11 | TRBJ2-1 | TRBV20-1 | CSARTSNEQFF | TGCAGTGCTCGGACTTCAAATGAGCAGTTCTTC
- | - | 13 | TRBJ1-3 | TRBV19 | CATSTGSGNTIYF | TGTGCCACCTCGACGGGCTCTGGAAACACCATATATTTT
- | TRBD1 | 15 | TRBJ1-2 | TRBV9 | CASSVGTGARYGYTF | TGTGCCAGCAGCGTAGGGACAGGGGCCCGCTATGGCTACACCTTC
- | - | 18 | TRBJ2-6 | TRBV6-1 | CASSEARWQPSGANVLTF | TGTGCCAGCAGTGAAGCGCGATGGCAGCCCTCTGGGGCCAACGTCCTGACTTTC
- | - | 14 | TRBJ1-6 | TRBV9 | CASSAGLYNSPLHF | TGTGCCAGCAGCGCGGGACTGTATAATTCACCCCTCCACTTT
- | TRBD2 | 15 | TRBJ2-1 | TRBV9 | CASSVAGTSGNEQFF | TGTGCCAGCAGCGTAGCCGGGACTAGCGGCAATGAGCAGTTCTTC
- | - | 11 | TRBJ2-1 | TRBV12-3/TRBV12-4 | CASSSRNEQFF | TGTGCCAGCAGTTCGAGGAATGAGCAGTTCTTC
- | - | 14 | TRBJ1-2 | TRBV25-1 | CASSEAGAVRGYTF | TGTGCCAGCAGTGAGGCAGGGGCGGTGAGGGGCTACACCTTC
- | - | 17 | TRBJ1-6 | TRBV27 | CASSFEAPSSYNSPLHF | TGTGCCAGCAGTTTTGAGGCGCCGAGCTCCTATAATTCACCCCTCCACTTT
once | TRBD1 | 15 | TRBJ1-4 | TRBV6-5 | CASSSTGTGNEKLFF | TGTGCCAGCAGTTCAACGGGGACAGGGAATGAAAAACTGTTTTTT
- | TRBD2 | 16 | TRBJ2-2 | TRBV18 | CASSPGLAENTGELFF | TGTGCCAGCTCACCGGGACTAGCGGAGAACACCGGGGAGCTGTTTTTT
- | - | 15 | TRBJ2-1 | TRBV4-3 | CASSQEGVAADEQFF | TGCGCCAGCAGCCAAGAGGGGGTGGCCGCCGATGAGCAGTTCTTC
- | - | 13 | TRBJ1-1 | TRBV9 | CASSVGPGDRAFF | TGTGCCAGCAGCGTAGGCCCGGGGGACCGGGCTTTCTTT
once | - | 13 | TRBJ2-5 | TRBV2 | CASSESDRRTQYF | TGTGCCAGCAGTGAGTCTGACCGAAGGACCCAGTACTTC
once | TRBD1 | 13 | TRBJ1-2 | TRBV3-1/TRBV3-2 | CASRQQGAPGYTF | TGTGCCAGCAGACAACAGGGGGCGCCTGGCTACACCTTC
- | TRBD1 | 16 | TRBJ1-4 | TRBV2 | CASSEGTGGMGEKLFF | TGTGCCAGCAGTGAAGGGACAGGGGGAATGGGTGAAAAACTGTTTTTT
once | - | 13 | TRBJ2-7 | TRBV3-1/TRBV3-2 | CASRLTGGDEQYF | TGTGCCAGCAGATTGACAGGAGGGGACGAGCAGTACTTC
- | - | 15 | TRBJ2-3 | TRBV28 | CASSPGGLRADTQYF | TGTGCCAGCAGTCCCGGGGGGCTACGTGCAGATACGCAGTATTTT
- | - | 14 | TRBJ1-1 | TRBV11-2 | CASSLLLQGTEAFF | TGTGCCAGCAGCTTACTCCTCCAGGGGACTGAAGCTTTCTTT
- | - | 14 | TRBJ2-5 | TRBV7-3 | CASSLGGGRETQYF | TGTGCCAGCAGCTTAGGAGGGGGCCGGGAGACCCAGTACTTC
- | - | 17 | TRBJ2-2 | TRBV5-4 | CASSFVGRGPNTGELFF | TGTGCCAGCAGCTTCGTGGGGCGGGGGCCGAACACCGGGGAGCTGTTTTTT
- | - | 12 | TRBJ2-3 | TRBV28 | CASSSPGDTQYF | TGTGCCAGCAGTTCCCCCGGGGATACGCAGTATTTT
- | TRBD1 | 16 | TRBJ1-5 | TRBV19 | CASSIVAGGIYQPQHF | TGTGCCAGTAGTATAGTGGCAGGGGGAATATATCAGCCCCAGCATTTT
- | TRBD2 | 15 | TRBJ2-5 | TRBV10-3 | CAISEGLAGEETQYF | TGTGCCATCAGTGAGGGACTAGCGGGAGAAGAGACCCAGTACTTC
- | TRBD2 | 14 | TRBJ2-1 | TRBV7-2 | CASSKAGVGYEQFF | TGTGCCAGCAGCAAAGCGGGGGTCGGCTATGAGCAGTTCTTC
- | - | 14 | TRBJ1-1 | TRBV2 | CASSGGRASTEAFF | TGTGCCAGCAGTGGGGGCAGGGCGTCCACTGAAGCTTTCTTT
- | - | 13 | TRBJ1-6 | TRBV6-5 | CASSYSHLSPLHF | TGTGCCAGCAGTTACTCCCACCTTTCACCCCTCCACTTT
- | TRBD1 | 15 | TRBJ1-2 | TRBV2 | CASSTDRGGSYGYTF | TGTGCCAGCAGTACGGACAGGGGTGGGAGCTATGGCTACACCTTC
- | - | 13 | TRBJ1-1 | TRBV18 | CASSGATNTEAFF | TGTGCCAGCTCAGGGGCGACGAACACTGAAGCTTTCTTT
- | - | 14 | TRBJ2-2 | TRBV4-3 | CASSRGHETGELFF | TGCGCCAGCAGCCGGGGACACGAGACCGGGGAGCTGTTTTTT
- | - | 13 | TRBJ2-2 | TRBV4-2 | CASSPEGTGELFF | TGTGCCAGCAGCCCCGAGGGCACCGGGGAGCTGTTTTTT
once | TRBD1 | 14 | TRBJ2-7 | TRBV30 | CAWILRDRPYEQYF | TGTGCCTGGATCCTCCGGGACAGGCCCTACGAGCAGTACTTC
- | TRBD1 | 16 | TRBJ2-5 | TRBV7-9 | CASSQGGTGFQETQYF | TGTGCCAGCAGCCAAGGAGGGACAGGATTTCAAGAGACCCAGTACTTC
- | TRBD1 | 16 | TRBJ2-5 | TRBV10-3 | CAISEPRGQGKETQYF | TGTGCCATCAGTGAGCCGAGGGGACAGGGTAAAGAGACCCAGTACTTC
- | - | 15 | TRBJ2-6 | TRBV7-9 | CASSSSYSGANVLTF | TGTGCCAGCAGCTCCTCCTATTCTGGGGCCAACGTCCTGACTTTC
- | TRBD1 | 16 | TRBJ2-3 | TRBV7-3 | CASSLKGQGWGDTQYF | TGTGCCAGCAGCTTAAAGGGACAGGGGTGGGGAGATACGCAGTATTTT
once | TRBD2 | 15 | TRBJ2-7 | TRBV5-6 | CASSHLQGTSGEQYF | TGTGCCAGCAGCCATCTCCAGGGGACTAGCGGCGAGCAGTACTTC
- | - | 15 | TRBJ1-2 | TRBV6-1 | CASSEAARGLYGYTF | TGTGCCAGCAGTGAAGCTGCCAGGGGATTGTATGGCTACACCTTC
- | - | 14 | TRBJ2-1 | TRBV6-5 | CATIRSVGFNEQFF | TGTGCCACCATCCGAAGTGTAGGGTTCAATGAGCAGTTCTTC
- | - | 19 | TRBJ2-6 | TRBV6-1 | CASSDRGPGTASGANVLTF | TGTGCCAGCAGTGACAGGGGCCCGGGAACGGCGTCTGGGGCCAACGTCCTGACTTTC